These T cell receptor beta chains were read from a single sample in a study of blood T cell repertoires in COVID-19. Sequencing was performed with immunoSEQ multiplex PCR; in TCRdb, only in-frame clones are kept and a portion is missing. The data show around 300,000 clones, about 86% seen once. The sample comprised peripheral blood. These receptors were collected from a woman aged 70-85 years with COVID-19, enrolled during active disease. Both conserved end residues are part of each CDR3. A clone size is listed for some rows: how often the clone was seen (once, few, many), or a class if it is expanded.

j_call clone_size v_call cdr3_aa
TRBJ2-6 . TRBV19 CASTSEPGLGANVLTF
TRBJ2-7 . TRBV13 CASENRGLNYEQYF
TRBJ1-6 . TRBV20-1 CSASERTGGFSPLHF
TRBJ1-2 . TRBV27 CASSRTGGAYGYTF
TRBJ2-5 . TRBV9 CASSVASVVGQETQYF
TRBJ1-2 few TRBV7-2 CASSFISGQGNGYTF
TRBJ2-7 . TRBV30 CAWRTSGTGSYEQYF
TRBJ2-2 . TRBV24-1 CATSDPGPGSTGELFF
TRBJ1-1 . TRBV12-3/TRBV12-4 CASSRGGYTEAFF
TRBJ2-7 . TRBV18 CASSPAGQGEQYF
TRBJ2-3 . TRBV11-2 CASSLLAGASTDTQYF
TRBJ2-7 . TRBV19 CASSGGGLENEQYF
TRBJ1-5 few TRBV28 CASSSFDGRLSNQPQHF
TRBJ1-1 . TRBV30 CAWSVPWTGRGTEAFF
TRBJ2-1 . TRBV9 CASSSPPFF
TRBJ2-7 . TRBV5-1 CASSLTKDRPHYEQYF
TRBJ2-3 . TRBV3-1/TRBV3-2 CASSHRQGSSTDTQYF
TRBJ2-3 . TRBV29-1 CSVWTSGENTQYF
TRBJ1-1 . TRBV30 CAWSVTGWGRTEAFF
TRBJ1-5 . TRBV5-1 CASSLAGGRGEPQHF
TRBJ2-3 . TRBV7-3 CASSLQPGGGRTDTQYF
TRBJ2-2 . TRBV19 CASTRIDTGELFF
TRBJ1-2 few TRBV5-1 CASRGTGNTYGYTF
TRBJ1-3 . TRBV6-5 CASQQETGNTIYF